This T cell receptor beta chain was observed in a study of T-cell reconstitution after alpha-beta-depleted transplantation in children. The CDR3 consists of 16 residues. The V gene end was trimmed by 3 bases and the J gene end by 5 bases; junction bases not matched to a gene: 8. CDR1 and CDR2 (germline): KGHDR, SFDVKD. In its sample, this clonotype was seen a few times. What it binds is not known. This sample's TCRbeta library carried unique molecular identifier barcodes. MiXCR, run by TCRdb on the PCR reads, gives a single entry per CDR3 protein. Counted here are roughly 570,000 distinct CDR3 sequences, 25% to 30% occurring once; the ten biggest clones make up around 36%. Study observations and caveats: Several hundred graft clones that had expanded were reportedly the source of alpha-beta T cells about two months after transplant. Surviving recipient T cells and thymic progenitors produced the high day-60 TCRbeta diversity seen in some patients.

The origin of this receptor is a boy younger than two with Wiskott-Aldrich syndrome, due to receive a stem cell transplant. This sequence joins TRBV24-1 and TRBJ2-3; 9 bases are shared with TRBD1. Sequences were derived from PBMCs, sampled before TCRalphabeta/CD19-depleted stem cell transplant. The CDR3 reads CATSDRTGQGGDTQYF. The CDR3, as DNA: TGTGCCACCAGTGATCGCACGGGACAGGGCGGAGATACGCAGTATTTT.